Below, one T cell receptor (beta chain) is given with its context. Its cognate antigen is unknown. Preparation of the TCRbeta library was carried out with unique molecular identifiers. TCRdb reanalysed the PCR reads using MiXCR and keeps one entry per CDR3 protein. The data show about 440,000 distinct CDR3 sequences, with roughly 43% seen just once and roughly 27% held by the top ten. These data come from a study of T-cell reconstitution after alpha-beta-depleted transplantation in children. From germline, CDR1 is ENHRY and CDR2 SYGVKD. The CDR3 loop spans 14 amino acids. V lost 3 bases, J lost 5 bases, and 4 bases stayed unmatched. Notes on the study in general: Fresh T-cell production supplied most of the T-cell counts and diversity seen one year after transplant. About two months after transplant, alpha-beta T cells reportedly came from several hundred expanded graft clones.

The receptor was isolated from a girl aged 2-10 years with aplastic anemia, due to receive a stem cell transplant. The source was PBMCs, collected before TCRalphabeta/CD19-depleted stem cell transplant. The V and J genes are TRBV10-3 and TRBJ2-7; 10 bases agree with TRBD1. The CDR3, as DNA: TGTGCCATCAGTGATGGGACAGGGGTCGACGAGCAGTACTTC. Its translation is CAISDGTGVDEQYF.